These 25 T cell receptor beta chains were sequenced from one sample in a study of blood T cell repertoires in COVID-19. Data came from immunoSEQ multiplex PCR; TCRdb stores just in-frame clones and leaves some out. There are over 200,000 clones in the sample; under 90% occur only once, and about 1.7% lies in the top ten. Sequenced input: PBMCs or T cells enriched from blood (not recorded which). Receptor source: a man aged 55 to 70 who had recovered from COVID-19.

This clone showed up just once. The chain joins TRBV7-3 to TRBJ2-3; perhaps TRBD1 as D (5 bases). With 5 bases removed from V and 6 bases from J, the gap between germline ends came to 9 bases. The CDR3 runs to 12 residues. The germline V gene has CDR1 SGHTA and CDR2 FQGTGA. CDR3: CASSQQDDTQYF. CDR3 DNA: TGTGCCAGCAGCCAACAGGACGATACGCAGTATTTT.

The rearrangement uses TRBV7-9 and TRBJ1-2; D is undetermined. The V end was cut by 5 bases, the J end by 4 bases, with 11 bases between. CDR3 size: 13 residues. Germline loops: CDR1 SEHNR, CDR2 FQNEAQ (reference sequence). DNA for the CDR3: TGTGCCAGCAGCCCCGGGGTGAGCTATGGCTACACCTTC. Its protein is CASSPGVSYGYTF.

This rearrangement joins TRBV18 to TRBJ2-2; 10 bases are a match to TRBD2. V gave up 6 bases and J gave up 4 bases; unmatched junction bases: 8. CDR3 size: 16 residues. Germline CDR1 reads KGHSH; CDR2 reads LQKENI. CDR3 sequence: CASSLTSGASTGELFF. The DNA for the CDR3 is TGTGCCAGCTCCCTCACTAGCGGGGCATCCACCGGGGAGCTGTTTTTT.

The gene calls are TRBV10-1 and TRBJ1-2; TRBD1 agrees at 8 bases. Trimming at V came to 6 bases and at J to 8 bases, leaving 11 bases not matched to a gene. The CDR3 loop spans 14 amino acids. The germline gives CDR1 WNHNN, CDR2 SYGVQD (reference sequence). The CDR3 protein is CASRGTTGAGGYTF. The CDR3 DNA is TGCGCCAGCAGGGGCACGACAGGGGCAGGAGGCTACACCTTC.

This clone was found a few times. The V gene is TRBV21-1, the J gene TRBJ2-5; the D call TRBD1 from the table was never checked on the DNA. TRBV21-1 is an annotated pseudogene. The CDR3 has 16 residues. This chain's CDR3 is CASSKGQGPRQETQYF. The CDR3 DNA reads TGTGCCAGCAGCAAAGGCCAGGGGCCACGCCAAGAGACCCAGTACTTC.

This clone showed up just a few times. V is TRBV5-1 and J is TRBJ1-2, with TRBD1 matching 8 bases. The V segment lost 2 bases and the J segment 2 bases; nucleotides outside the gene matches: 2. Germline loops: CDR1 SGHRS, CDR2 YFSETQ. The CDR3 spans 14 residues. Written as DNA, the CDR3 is TGCGCCAGCAGCTTAAGACAGGGGAACTATGGCTACACCTTC. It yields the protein CASSLRQGNYGYTF.

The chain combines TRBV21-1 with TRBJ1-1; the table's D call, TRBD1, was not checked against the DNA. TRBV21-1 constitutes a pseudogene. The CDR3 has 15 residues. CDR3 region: CASSFLRTGEDEAFF. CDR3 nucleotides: TGTGCCAGCAGCTTTCTCAGGACAGGGGAGGATGAAGCTTTCTTT.

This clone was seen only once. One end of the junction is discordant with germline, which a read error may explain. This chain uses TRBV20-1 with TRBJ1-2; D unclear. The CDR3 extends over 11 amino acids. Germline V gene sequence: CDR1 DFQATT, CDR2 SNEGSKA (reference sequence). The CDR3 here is CSPVRIGGPAF. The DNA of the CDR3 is TGCAGTCCCGTTCGTATCGGCGGGCCCGCCTTC.

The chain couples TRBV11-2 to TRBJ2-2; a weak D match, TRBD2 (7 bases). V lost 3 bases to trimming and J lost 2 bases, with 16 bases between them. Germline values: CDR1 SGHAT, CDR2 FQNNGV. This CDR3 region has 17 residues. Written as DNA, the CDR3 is TGTGCCAGCAGCTTCGGAGGGGGGGCGGACAACACCGGGGAGCTGTTTTTT. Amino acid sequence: CASSFGGGADNTGELFF.

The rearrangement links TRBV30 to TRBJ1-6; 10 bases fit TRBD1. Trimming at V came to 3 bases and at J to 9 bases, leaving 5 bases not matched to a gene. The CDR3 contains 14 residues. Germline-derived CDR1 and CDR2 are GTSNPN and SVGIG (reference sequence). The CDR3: CAWRWDRGVSPLHF. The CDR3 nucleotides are TGTGCCTGGAGATGGGACAGGGGAGTTTCACCCCTCCACTTT.

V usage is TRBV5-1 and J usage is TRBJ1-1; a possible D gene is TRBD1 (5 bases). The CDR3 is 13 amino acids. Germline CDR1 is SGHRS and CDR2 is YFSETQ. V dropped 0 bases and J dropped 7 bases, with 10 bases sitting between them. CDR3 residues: CASSLEGAGEAFF. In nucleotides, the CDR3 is TGCGCCAGCAGCTTGGAAGGGGCAGGTGAAGCTTTCTTT. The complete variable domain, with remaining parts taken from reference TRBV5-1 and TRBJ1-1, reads KAGVTQTPRYLIKTRGQQVTLSCSPISGHRSVSWYQQTPGQGLQFLFEYFSETQRNKGNFPGRFSGRQFSNSRSEMNVSTLELGDSALYLCASSLEGAGEAFFGQGTRLTVV.

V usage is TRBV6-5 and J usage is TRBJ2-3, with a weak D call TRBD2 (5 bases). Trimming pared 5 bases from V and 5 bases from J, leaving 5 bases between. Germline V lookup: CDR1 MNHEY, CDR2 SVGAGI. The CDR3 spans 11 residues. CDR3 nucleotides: TGTGCCAGCAGTAGCGGAGATACGCAGTATTTT. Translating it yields CASSSGDTQYF.

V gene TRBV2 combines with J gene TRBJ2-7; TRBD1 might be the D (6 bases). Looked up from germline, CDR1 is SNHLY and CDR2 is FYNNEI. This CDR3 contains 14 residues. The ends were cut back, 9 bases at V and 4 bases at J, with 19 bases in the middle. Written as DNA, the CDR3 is TGTGCCAGAACCCGGGACGTGGGGGCGTACGAGCAGTACTTC. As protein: CARTRDVGAYEQYF.

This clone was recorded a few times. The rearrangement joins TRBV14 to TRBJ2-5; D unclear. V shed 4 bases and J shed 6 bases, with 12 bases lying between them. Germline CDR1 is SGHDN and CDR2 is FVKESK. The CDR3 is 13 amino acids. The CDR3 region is CASSLDRAQTQYF. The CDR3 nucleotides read TGTGCCAGCAGCCTAGACCGAGCACAGACCCAGTACTTC.

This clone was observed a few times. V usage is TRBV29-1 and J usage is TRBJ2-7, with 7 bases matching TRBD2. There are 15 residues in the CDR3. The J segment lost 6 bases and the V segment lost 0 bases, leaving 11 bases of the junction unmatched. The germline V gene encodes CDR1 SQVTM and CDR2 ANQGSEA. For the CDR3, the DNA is TGCAGCGTTGAAGAACGGGGCAGGGAGGGGCTCGAGCAGTACTTC. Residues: CSVEERGREGLEQYF.

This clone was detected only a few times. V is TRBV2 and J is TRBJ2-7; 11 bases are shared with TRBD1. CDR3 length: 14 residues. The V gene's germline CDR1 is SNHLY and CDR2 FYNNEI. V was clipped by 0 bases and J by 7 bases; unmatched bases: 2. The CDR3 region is CASSEAGQGGEQYF. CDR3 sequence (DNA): TGTGCCAGCAGTGAAGCGGGACAGGGGGGTGAGCAGTACTTC.

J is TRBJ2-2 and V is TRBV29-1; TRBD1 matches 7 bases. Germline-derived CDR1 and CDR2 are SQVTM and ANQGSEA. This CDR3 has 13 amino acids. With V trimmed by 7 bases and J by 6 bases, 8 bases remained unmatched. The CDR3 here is CSAGGALAGELFF. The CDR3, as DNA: TGCAGCGCAGGGGGAGCGTTGGCCGGGGAGCTGTTTTTT.

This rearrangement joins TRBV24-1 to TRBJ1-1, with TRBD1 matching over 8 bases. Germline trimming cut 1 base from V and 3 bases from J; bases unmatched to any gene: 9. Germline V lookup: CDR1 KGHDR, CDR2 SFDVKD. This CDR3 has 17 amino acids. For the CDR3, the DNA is TGTGCCACCAGTGATTTCAGGCAGGGGGCACGGGACACTGAAGCTTTCTTT. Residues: CATSDFRQGARDTEAFF.

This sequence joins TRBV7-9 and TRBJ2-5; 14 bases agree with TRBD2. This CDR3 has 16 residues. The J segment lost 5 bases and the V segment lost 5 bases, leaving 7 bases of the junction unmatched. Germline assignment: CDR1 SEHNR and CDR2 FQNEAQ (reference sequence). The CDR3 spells CASSALTSGGAETQYF. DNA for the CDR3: TGTGCCAGCAGCGCGTTGACTAGCGGGGGGGCGGAGACCCAGTACTTC.

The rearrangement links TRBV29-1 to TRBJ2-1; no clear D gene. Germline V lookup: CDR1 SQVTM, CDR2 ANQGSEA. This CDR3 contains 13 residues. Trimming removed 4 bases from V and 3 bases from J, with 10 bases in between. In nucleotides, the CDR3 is TGCAGCGTTGTAGTTCCGGGCTACAATGAGCAGTTCTTC. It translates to CSVVVPGYNEQFF.

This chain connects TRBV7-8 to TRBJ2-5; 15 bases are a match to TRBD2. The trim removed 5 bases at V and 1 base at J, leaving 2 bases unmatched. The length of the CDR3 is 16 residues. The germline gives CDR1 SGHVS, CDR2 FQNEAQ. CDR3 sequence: CASSEGLAGGQETQYF. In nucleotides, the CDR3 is TGTGCCAGCAGCGAGGGACTAGCGGGGGGCCAAGAGACCCAGTACTTC.

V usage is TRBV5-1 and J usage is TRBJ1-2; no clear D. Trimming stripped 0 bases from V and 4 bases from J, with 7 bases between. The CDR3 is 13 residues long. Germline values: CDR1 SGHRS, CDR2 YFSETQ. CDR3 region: CASSLDSIYGYTF. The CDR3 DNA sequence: TGCGCCAGCAGCTTGGACAGCATCTATGGCTACACCTTC.

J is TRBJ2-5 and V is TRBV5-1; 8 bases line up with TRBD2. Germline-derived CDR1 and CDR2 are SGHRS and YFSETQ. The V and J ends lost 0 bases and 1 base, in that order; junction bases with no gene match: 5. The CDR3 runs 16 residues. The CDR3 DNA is TGCGCCAGCAGCTTGGCCGGGACTAGGAGCCAAGAGACCCAGTACTTC. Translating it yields CASSLAGTRSQETQYF.

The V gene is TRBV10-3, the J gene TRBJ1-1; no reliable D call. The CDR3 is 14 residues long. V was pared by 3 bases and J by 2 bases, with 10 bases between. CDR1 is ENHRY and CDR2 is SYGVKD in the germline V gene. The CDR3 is CAISERRPNTEAFF. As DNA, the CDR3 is TGTGCCATCAGTGAAAGGAGACCAAACACTGAAGCTTTCTTT.

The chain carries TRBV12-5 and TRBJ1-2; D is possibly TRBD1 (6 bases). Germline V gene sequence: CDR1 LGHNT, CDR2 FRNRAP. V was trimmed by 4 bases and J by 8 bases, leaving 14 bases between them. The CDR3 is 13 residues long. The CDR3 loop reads CASGYSGVRGYTF. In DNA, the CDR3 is TGTGCTAGTGGTTATTCAGGGGTCCGGGGCTACACCTTC.